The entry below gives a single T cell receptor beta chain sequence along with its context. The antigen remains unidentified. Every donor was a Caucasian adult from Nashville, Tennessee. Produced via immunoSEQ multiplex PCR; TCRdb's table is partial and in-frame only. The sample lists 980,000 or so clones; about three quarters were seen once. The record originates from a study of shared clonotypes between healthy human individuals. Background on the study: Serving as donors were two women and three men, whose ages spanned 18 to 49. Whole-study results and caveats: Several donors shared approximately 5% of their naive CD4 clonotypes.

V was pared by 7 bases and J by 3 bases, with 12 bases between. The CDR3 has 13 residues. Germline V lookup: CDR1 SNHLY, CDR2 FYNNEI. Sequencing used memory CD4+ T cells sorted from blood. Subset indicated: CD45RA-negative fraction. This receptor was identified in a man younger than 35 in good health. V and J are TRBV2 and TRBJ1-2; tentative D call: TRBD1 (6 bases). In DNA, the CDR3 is TGTGCCAGCAATGGACAGTCGGACTATGGCTACACCTTC. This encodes CASNGQSDYGYTF. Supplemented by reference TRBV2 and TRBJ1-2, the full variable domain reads EPEVTQTPSHQVTQMGQEVILRCVPISNHLYFYWYRQILGQKVEFLVSFYNNEISEKSEIFDDQFSVERPDGSNFTLKIRSTKLEDSAMYFCASNGQSDYGYTFGSGTRLTVV.